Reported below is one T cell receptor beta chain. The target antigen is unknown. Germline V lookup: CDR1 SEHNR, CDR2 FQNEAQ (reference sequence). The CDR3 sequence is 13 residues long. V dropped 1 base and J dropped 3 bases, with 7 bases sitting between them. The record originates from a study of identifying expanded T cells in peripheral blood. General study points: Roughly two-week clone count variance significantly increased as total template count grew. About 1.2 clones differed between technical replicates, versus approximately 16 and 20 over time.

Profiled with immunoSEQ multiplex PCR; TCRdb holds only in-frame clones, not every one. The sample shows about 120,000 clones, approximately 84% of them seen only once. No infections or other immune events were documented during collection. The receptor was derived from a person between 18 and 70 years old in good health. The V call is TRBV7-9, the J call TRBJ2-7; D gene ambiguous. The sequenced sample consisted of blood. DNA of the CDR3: TGTGCCAGCAGCTTAGGGGCTGTCTACGAGCAGTACTTC. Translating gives CASSLGAVYEQYF.